A single sample is the source of the 28 T cell receptor beta chains below, sequenced in a study of cytomegalovirus exposure and HLA in healthy donors. In the PCR, 60 Vbeta and 13 Jbeta primers were used. Clones were sequenced by immunoSEQ multiplex PCR, and TCRdb holds only the in-frame ones, with some missing. Of 100,000 to 150,000 clones listed, roughly 15% are singletons. The sequenced sample consisted of PBMCs. These receptors all come from a female donor in good health and CMV-seropositive.

In this sample, this clone turned up a few times. The rearrangement uses TRBV11-2 and TRBJ1-4; D unresolved. CDR1 is SGHAT, CDR2 FQNNGV, per germline. V lost 6 bases and J lost 0, with 23 bases in between. This CDR3 is built from 19 residues. The CDR3 bases are TGTGCCAGCAGGCCCAGACGAGGCGGGCCGAATGCAACTAATGAAAAACTGTTTTTT. It translates to CASRPRRGGPNATNEKLFF.

This chain connects TRBV18 to TRBJ1-6, with 9 bases aligning to TRBD1. CDR3 size: 15 residues. Per the germline V gene, CDR1 is KGHSH and CDR2 is LQKENI. Trimming removed 5 bases from V and 9 bases from J; junction bases left unmatched: 8. Written as DNA, the CDR3 is TGTGCCAGCTCAGAATTGGGACAGGGCAGTTCACCCCTCCACTTT. Protein product: CASSELGQGSSPLHF.

This clone has only a few counts. The V call is TRBV5-1, the J call TRBJ2-5; 10 nucleotides align to TRBD2. Trimming cost V 2 bases and J 5 bases; bases outside gene matches: 15. CDR1 and CDR2 from the germline V gene are SGHRS and YFSETQ. This CDR3 has 18 residues. The CDR3 DNA reads as TGCGCCAGCAGCTTATTAGCCGGAGCGGGAGGGCCAGGGGAGACCCAGTACTTC. Its translation is CASSLLAGAGGPGETQYF. Complete variable domain (other parts from reference TRBV5-1 and TRBJ2-5): KAGVTQTPRYLIKTRGQQVTLSCSPISGHRSVSWYQQTPGQGLQFLFEYFSETQRNKGNFPGRFSGRQFSNSRSEMNVSTLELGDSALYLCASSLLAGAGGPGETQYFGPGTRLLVL.

This clone was counted a single time. The chain employs TRBV21-1 and TRBJ1-2; the DNA was not compared with TRBD1, the D call given in the table. TRBV21-1 corresponds to a pseudogene. This CDR3 region has 17 residues. In DNA, the CDR3 is TGTGCCAGCAGCAAACCCGGGACAGGGGCTGGTGGCTATGGCTACACCTTC. Its protein product is CASSKPGTGAGGYGYTF.

This clone was recorded a few times. The chain employs TRBV6-1 and TRBJ1-2; TRBD1 agrees at 10 bases. After removal of 4 bases from V and 4 bases from J, the junction contained 9 bases not matched to a gene. Germline values: CDR1 MNHNS, CDR2 SASEGT. The CDR3 covers 16 residues. In DNA, the CDR3 is TGTGCCAGCAGTGGCCGGGACAGGGGCGAGGGCTATGGCTACACCTTC. Translated, it gives CASSGRDRGEGYGYTF.

The V call is TRBV5-1, the J call TRBJ2-2, with 7 bases matching TRBD1. Losses at the gene ends were 1 base for V and 6 bases for J; bases not matched to a gene: 6. The CDR3 sequence is 15 residues long. Per germline, CDR1 SGHRS and CDR2 YFSETQ. Here the CDR3 DNA reads TGCGCCAGCAGCTTGAGGGGGCGAGACGCCGGGGAGCTGTTTTTT. Translation gives CASSLRGRDAGELFF.

In this sample, this clone turned up a few times. The chain recombines TRBV5-1 with TRBJ2-1, with TRBD2 matching 10 bases. The V segment lost 4 bases and the J segment 8 bases; nucleotides outside the gene matches: 3. Germline CDR1 is SGHRS and CDR2 is YFSETQ. The CDR3 has 13 residues. The CDR3: CASSPGTSDEQFF. The CDR3 DNA is TGCGCCAGCAGCCCAGGGACTAGCGATGAGCAGTTCTTC.

This clone has a handful of counts. The CDR3 coding sequence is TGTGCCAGCAGCGTACGACTTGCGAACACCGGGGAGCTGTTTTTT. It is translated as CASSVRLANTGELFF. The chain has TRBV9 and TRBJ2-2; D uncertain. The CDR3 covers 15 residues. Trimming removed 1 base from V and 0 bases from J, with 7 bases in between. Germline V CDR1 and CDR2: SGDLS, YYNGEE.

This chain uses TRBV29-1 with TRBJ2-5; D might be TRBD1 (5 bases). Per germline, CDR1 SQVTM and CDR2 ANQGSEA. V was trimmed by 3 bases and J by 3 bases, leaving 11 bases between them. There are 13 residues in the CDR3. CDR3 coding DNA: TGCAGCGTTGAGGATCAGGGAAAAGAGACCCAGTACTTC. As protein: CSVEDQGKETQYF. The variable domain in full, with the rest retrieved from reference TRBV29-1 and TRBJ2-5, is SAVISQKPSRDICQRGTSLTIQCQVDSQVTMMFWYRQQPGQSLTLIATANQGSEATYESGFVIDKFPISRPNLTFSTLTVSNMSPEDSSIYLCSVEDQGKETQYFGPGTRLLVL.

This clone showed up just a few times. The V gene is TRBV6-1, the J gene TRBJ1-5; the D gene is possibly TRBD1 (6 bases). V dropped 1 base and J dropped 0 bases, with 10 bases sitting between them. This CDR3 spans 16 amino acids. Germline CDR1 MNHNS, CDR2 SASEGT. The CDR3, as DNA: TGTGCCAGCAGTGAAGACAACAGGGTTAGCAATCAGCCCCAGCATTTT. Translated, it gives CASSEDNRVSNQPQHF.

This clone occurred a few times. V is TRBV10-1 and J is TRBJ2-5; D possibly corresponds to TRBD2 (5 bases). The germline V gene has CDR1 WNHNN and CDR2 SYGVQD (reference sequence). The CDR3 length is 16 residues. Trimming took 2 bases from V and 2 from J, leaving 15 bases between them. The CDR3 is CASSEGTAGGQETQYF. The CDR3 DNA reads as TGCGCCAGCAGTGAGGGTACTGCGGGTGGACAAGAGACCCAGTACTTC.

This clone has just a few counts. The genes are TRBV4-3 and TRBJ1-3; D is ambiguous. The V gene lost 0 bases and the J gene lost 0 bases, with 12 bases spanning the gap. CDR3 size: 17 residues. Germline V CDR1 and CDR2: LGHNA, YSLEER. The CDR3 reads CASSQERGSSSGNTIYF. CDR3 DNA: TGCGCCAGCAGCCAAGAAAGAGGATCGAGCTCTGGAAACACCATATATTTT.

The V gene is TRBV2, the J gene TRBJ2-1; 9 bases are shared with TRBD2. CDR3 length equals 14 residues. V was clipped by 8 bases and J by 8 bases; unmatched bases: 10. Germline V CDR1 and CDR2: SNHLY, FYNNEI. The CDR3 protein is CASGASGTLDEQFF. Written as DNA, the CDR3 is TGTGCCAGCGGGGCTAGCGGGACATTGGATGAGCAGTTCTTC.

The sample holds a few counts of this clone. The chain is built from TRBV5-1 and TRBJ2-3, with 7 bases matching TRBD1. Germline V gives CDR1 SGHRS, CDR2 YFSETQ. The CDR3 runs 14 residues. With V trimmed by 4 bases and J by 6 bases, 8 bases remained unmatched. The CDR3 nucleotides read TGCGCCAGCAGCCCGGACGAGGGGGCCGATACGCAGTATTTT. Amino acid sequence: CASSPDEGADTQYF.

This clone has a handful of counts. This rearrangement joins TRBV10-1 to TRBJ2-1, with D perhaps matching TRBD1 (5 bases). The germline gives CDR1 WNHNN, CDR2 SYGVQD (reference sequence). V lost 0 bases and J 0 bases, leaving 12 bases between the germline ends. The CDR3 totals 17 residues. CDR3 loop: CASSESKGLNSYNEQFF. The CDR3 coding sequence is TGCGCCAGCAGTGAGTCAAAGGGGCTAAACTCCTACAATGAGCAGTTCTTC.

This clone was detected only once. J is TRBJ2-4 and V is TRBV7-2; 14 bases map to TRBD2. The CDR3 runs to 19 residues. The V gene's germline CDR1 is SGHTA and CDR2 FQGNSA. Germline trimming cut 4 bases from V and 5 bases from J; bases unmatched to any gene: 13. CDR3 DNA: TGTGCCAGCAGCTCAAACGGACTAGCGGGGGGCCGAGGTCAAAACATTCAGTACTTC. It is translated as CASSSNGLAGGRGQNIQYF.

The table lists this clone with a few counts. This sequence joins TRBV28 and TRBJ2-2; perhaps TRBD1 as D (5 bases). V shed 7 bases and J shed 5 bases, with 26 bases lying between them. There are 18 residues in the CDR3. The V gene's germline CDR1 is MDHEN and CDR2 SYDVKM. DNA for the CDR3: TGTGCCAGCAATAAGGGGCTAGGGGTGACACCGACAACCGGGGAGCTGTTTTTT. Translation gives CASNKGLGVTPTTGELFF.

This clone showed up just a few times. The CDR3 bases are TGCGCCAGCAGCGGCGGGGGTAGGTACAATGAGCAGTTCTTC. Residues: CASSGGGRYNEQFF. The chain uses TRBV4-3 and TRBJ2-1; 7 positions match TRBD2. V lost 5 bases to trimming and J lost 4 bases; unmatched junction nucleotides: 5. The CDR3 runs 14 residues. CDR1 LGHNA and CDR2 YSLEER come from the germline V gene.

This clone was seen a handful of times. The chain uses TRBV29-1 and TRBJ2-3; 8 bases match TRBD2. V shed 1 base and J 3 bases; nucleotides not matched to a gene: 12. Germline V lookup: CDR1 SQVTM, CDR2 ANQGSEA. The CDR3 has 17 amino acids. CDR3: CSVEVGRGEVWTDTQYF. The CDR3 region has the DNA TGCAGCGTTGAAGTAGGGCGGGGGGAGGTTTGGACAGATACGCAGTATTTT.

The CDR3 nucleotides are TGTGCCTGGAGACACCGGGGGGCTAGCAATCAGCCCCAGCATTTT. This gives the protein CAWRHRGASNQPQHF. V usage is TRBV30 and J usage is TRBJ1-5; possibly TRBD1 for D (6 bases). The CDR3 loop spans 15 amino acids. V dropped 3 bases and J dropped 0 bases, with 12 bases sitting between them. The V gene's germline CDR1 is GTSNPN and CDR2 SVGIG (reference sequence).

The table lists this clone with a few counts. The V call is TRBV6-6, the J call TRBJ1-4; the D is unclear. Germline CDR1 reads MNHNY; CDR2 reads SVGAGI (reference sequence). The V and J ends lost 5 bases and 5 bases respectively, with 15 bases between them. The CDR3 contains 15 residues. Here the CDR3 DNA reads TGTGCCAGCAGTCCCCCGGGGAGTATCAATGAAAAACTGTTTTTT. Protein product: CASSPPGSINEKLFF.

This clone turned up a few times. The chain uses TRBV7-2 and TRBJ2-7, with 7 bases identical to TRBD1. Germline values: CDR1 SGHTA, CDR2 FQGNSA. The CDR3 runs 14 residues. Germline trimming cut 4 bases from V and 4 bases from J; bases unmatched to any gene: 7. CDR3 residues: CASSSRQGLYEQYF. The DNA for the CDR3 is TGTGCCAGCAGCTCGAGACAGGGTTTGTACGAGCAGTACTTC.

The V call is TRBV18, the J call TRBJ2-5; D may be TRBD2 (6 bases). Germline lookup yields CDR1 KGHSH and CDR2 LQKENI. V was trimmed by 3 bases and J by 3 bases, leaving 17 bases between them. The CDR3 covers 16 residues. The CDR3: CASSPQKGSGEETQYF. DNA of the CDR3: TGTGCCAGCTCACCCCAGAAGGGTAGCGGAGAAGAGACCCAGTACTTC.

The chain employs TRBV11-2 and TRBJ2-3, with D unresolved. Germline V CDR1 and CDR2: SGHAT, FQNNGV. V shed 5 bases and J shed 1 base, with 7 bases lying between them. This CDR3 region has 13 residues. In DNA, the CDR3 is TGTGCCAGCAGCCTCGCGGGCACAGATACGCAGTATTTT. Translation gives CASSLAGTDTQYF.

In this sample, this clone turned up a few times. The V and J genes are TRBV7-2 and TRBJ2-3; possibly TRBD2 for D (6 bases). With 5 bases removed from V and 0 bases from J, the gap between germline ends came to 15 bases. The CDR3 is 16 residues long. Germline lookup yields CDR1 SGHTA and CDR2 FQGNSA. CDR3 amino acids: CASSRGLYTSTDTQYF. The DNA of the CDR3 is TGTGCCAGCAGCCGAGGACTATATACTAGCACAGATACGCAGTATTTT. The full variable domain, rest sourced from reference TRBV7-2 and TRBJ2-3, is GAGVSQSPSNKVTEKGKDVELRCDPISGHTALYWYRQSLGQGLEFLIYFQGNSAPDKSGLPSDRFSAERTGGSVSTLTIQRTQQEDSAVYLCASSRGLYTSTDTQYFGPGTRLTVL.

The J gene is TRBJ1-2, the V gene TRBV6-5; D is perhaps TRBD1 (5 bases). CDR1 is MNHEY and CDR2 is SVGAGI in the germline V gene. V was pared by 0 bases and J by 4 bases, with 9 bases between. The length of the CDR3 is 14 residues. The DNA of the CDR3 is TGTGCCAGCAGTTACTCGGGGGACTTCTATGGCTACACCTTC. Amino acid sequence: CASSYSGDFYGYTF.

The chain couples TRBV5-1 to TRBJ2-7; 7 nucleotides match TRBD1. The CDR3 is made up of 16 amino acids. Germline CDR1 SGHRS, CDR2 YFSETQ. J lost 8 bases, V lost 4 bases, and 18 bases had no gene match. The CDR3 DNA is TGCGCCAGCAGCGAGAACCCGGGCCCTGGGACAGAAAAGCAGTACTTC. The encoded protein is CASSENPGPGTEKQYF. Supplemented by reference TRBV5-1 and TRBJ2-7, the full variable domain reads KAGVTQTPRYLIKTRGQQVTLSCSPISGHRSVSWYQQTPGQGLQFLFEYFSETQRNKGNFPGRFSGRQFSNSRSEMNVSTLELGDSALYLCASSENPGPGTEKQYFGPGTRLTVT.

The V and J genes are TRBV5-1 and TRBJ2-2; 7 bases map to TRBD1. Germline CDR1 reads SGHRS; CDR2 reads YFSETQ. The CDR3 extends over 15 amino acids. The V gene end was trimmed by 4 bases and the J gene end by 5 bases; junction bases not matched to a gene: 8. CDR3 amino acids: CASSPGQAWTGELFF. The CDR3 bases are TGCGCCAGCAGCCCAGGACAGGCGTGGACCGGGGAGCTGTTTTTT.